Sequencing of this TCR beta chain was carried out in a study of early T cells in non-severe SARS-CoV-2 infection (dated by TCRdb to the early 2020s). Describing the broader study: TCR sequencing used bulk RNA from unsorted whole blood, so alpha and beta chains could not be paired.

Receptors were amplified or captured by 5' RACE. The instrument was a NextSeq 500. In the TCR library protocol, unique molecular identifiers were attached to individual cDNA molecules to correct for PCR bias and sequencing error. Both TCR alpha and beta chains were sequenced, and tight co-correlation was observed between alpha and beta sequence abundances in each sample. Per the authors' processing: V gene, J gene and CDR3 annotation of TCR sequences was performed with Decombinator V4. Expanded TCRs were defined as changing significantly between any two time points under a Poisson model with p below 0.0001. TCR abundances were normalised to the total number of TCRs sequenced per sample and expressed as counts per million. MAIT TCRs were defined by TRAV1-2 paired with TRAJ12, TRAJ20 or TRAJ33, and iNKT TCRs by TRAV10 paired with TRAJ18. A search of VDJdb, accessed on 1 November 2021, was run for TCRs annotated to CMV, EBV and SARS-CoV-2, with TCRs annotated for multiple antigens excluded. The public reads were quality trimmed at Q25 with fastp and then assembled into clones with MiXCR by TCRdb, keeping productive beta chains. Each CDR3 protein gets just one entry, which takes the most common genes and DNA from the rows behind it. TCRdb, not the original authors, processed these V and J calls. Within this sample are under 95,000 distinct CDR3 sequences, with approximately 15% of them counted one time only. About 5.5% of the sample goes to the ten largest clones.

A remark on this clonotype: Its antigen is not yet known. The sample holds no much larger clone one base away, and base qualities are not on file.

V is clipped by 3 bases and J by 0 bases, and the sequence between their germline boundaries is 10 bases long. CDR1 is given as MNHEY and CDR2 as SMNVEV, both from the germline V gene (reference sequence). From the cysteine through the phenylalanine, the CDR3 covers 15 amino acids. Left in the record is the CDR3 DNA by itself, 45 bases read in frame from the first base. Study-wide findings and limitations: VDJdb matching was skewed toward anti-spike CD8 responses and likely underestimated virus-specific expansions, missing private and CD4 specificities.

Set within a cohort of healthcare workers in London, UK, this nested case-control study involved weekly PCR testing of nasopharyngeal swabs along with blood sampling. Healthcare workers were enrolled in the week of the UK lockdown, from 23 to 31 March 2020, and were followed every week for up to roughly 15 weeks. The chain uses TRBV27 and TRBJ2-3; no D gene call is confident. This sequence was found in an adult who was a healthcare worker with PCR-confirmed SARS-CoV-2 infection or an uninfected control (not recorded which). The sample taken for sequencing was whole blood. The bases read TGTGCCAGCAGTTTGAAGGCGTCTAGCACAGATACGCAGTATTTT. The resulting protein is CASSLKASSTDTQYF.